The T cell receptor (beta chain) under discussion was sequenced for a study of blood T cell repertoires in COVID-19 (dated by TCRdb to the early 2020s). Describing the broader study: Samples covering the acute and convalescent phases of COVID-19 were provided by collaborators in the United States, Italy and Spain. The prospective study material was composed of cDNA or gDNA derived from T cells, B-cell-depleted T cells, or PBMCs. The dataset comprised deeply sampled blood TCRbeta repertoires from subjects exposed to, actively infected with, or recovered from COVID-19. The repertoires were released in a freely available public database intended as a resource for research on the immune response to SARS-CoV-2. Samples came from the ongoing ImmuneRACE study (first 160 participants) plus 1,254 subjects from 6 global collaborators. Nearly every sample came with metadata listing a de-identified subject ID, COVID-19 status, age in years and sex. Where available, HLA class I and class II types were taken from metadata supplied by the sample provider and were not determined by assay-based typing.

As to this clone: Its target antigen remains unknown. One base away there is no much larger clone; base qualities are not given.

Each collaborating institution followed its own protocols to collect whole blood in K2EDTA tubes. For TCRbeta analysis, collaborator samples were shipped as frozen whole blood, as isolated PBMCs, or as DNA extracted from either sample type. What the research found in general, with its limitations: How much clinical and demographic metadata was included differed by source and by participant, and the metadata was provided uncurated.

The immunoSEQ Assay, a bias-controlled multiplex PCR, was used to amplify TCRbeta CDR3 regions from genomic DNA. The authors' analysis ran thus. Within the assay, amplification of reference gene primers was used to estimate how many nucleated cells each sample contained. Sequence reads were collapsed and filtered to measure the absolute abundance of every unique TCRbeta CDR3 rearrangement. For each sample, productive Simpson clonality was calculated as the square root of Simpson's diversity index across productive rearrangements. In its TCRdb copy, this immuneACCESS table keeps in-frame sequences only and misses some clones. Where compared with another copy, unresolved V genes explain less than half of these, and the others have no known cause. That table supplies the V and J calls and clone size; D and trimming were determined from the DNA. This sample has a few hundred thousand clones in its table, and around 90% of those were observed once. The top ten clones comprise over 2.5% of the sample.

CDR1 and CDR2 are read off the germline V gene as KGHSY and FQNENV. Its CDR3 holds 14 amino acids, cysteine through phenylalanine. Only the CDR3 region is kept as DNA, spanning 42 bases read in frame from base 1. Ends trimmed: V by 0 bases, J by 7 bases; bases unmatched to a gene: 5. The sample was peripheral blood. The sequence was obtained from a man between 60 and 70 years old with acute or convalescent COVID-19. This sequence uses TRBV16 and TRBJ1-1; TRBD1 lines up with 7 middle nucleotides. Here the CDR3 is given as CASSQSRGRDEAFF. The sequence in DNA is TGTGCCAGCAGCCAATCGAGGGGGCGCGATGAAGCTTTCTTT. Where the CDR3 stops, the reference TRBV16 and TRBJ1-1 genes take over; the full variable domain is GEEVAQTPKHLVRGEGQKAKLYCAPIKGHSYVFWYQQVLKNEFKFLISFQNENVFDETGMPKERFSAKCLPNSPCSLEIQATKLEDSAVYFCASSQSRGRDEAFFGQGTRLTVV.